The entry below gives a single TCR beta chain sequence along with its context. In this sample, this clonotype turned up a few times. Which antigen it targets is not known. No quality values exist for individual bases; no much larger clone is one base distant. The data stem from a study of post-analysis software for immune sequencing data (dated by TCRdb to the mid-2010s). In terms of the full investigation: Recorded disease courses included relapsing-remitting, secondary progressive and progressive-relapsing multiple sclerosis, with some patients lacking subtype annotation. The multiple sclerosis patient repertoires were compared with approximately 11 previously published healthy control repertoires from donors aged about 6 to 26 years. A subset of samples was prepared in parallel using single-end sample barcoding, then pooled and co-amplified after Illumina adapter ligation. Findings and caveats that apply to the study as a whole: Normalized Chao1 diversity was significantly lower in multiple sclerosis patients than controls, suggesting substantial peripheral T-cell clonal expansion. When samples were clustered directly using the F measure, samples prepared in the same batch co-clustered strongly, which prompted a batch-effect correction. Patients showed significantly higher frequencies than controls for about 5 TRBV segments, among them TRBV5-6, TRBV5-1 and TRBV20-1. The multiple sclerosis patient group was slightly younger than the control group.

To demonstrate the VDJtools post-analysis software, TCR beta repertoires were profiled from the peripheral blood of about 13 young patients with multiple sclerosis. Multiple sclerosis patients were children and adolescents aged about 6 to 15 years. For CDR1 and CDR2, the germline V gene (reference sequence) lists DFQATT and SNEGSKA. The CDR3 runs 13 amino acids, cysteine and phenylalanine included. Only CDR3 DNA remains: 39 bases, in frame from the first base. The germline ends are 8 bases apart after V is trimmed by 3 bases and J by 0 bases. Libraries were prepared through PCR. Data came from an Illumina HiSeq 2500. Unique molecular identifiers were incorporated into TCR beta cDNA libraries to reduce PCR and sequencing biases. Per 1 to 10 million input T cells, roughly 0.5 million cDNA molecules were obtained, such that each molecule approximated one T cell. The patient libraries were prepared and sequenced using the same protocol as the earlier healthy control dataset. Within a given batch, samples were prepared together, multiplexed and sequenced on the same HiSeq lane. Per the original workflow: Raw barcoded reads were processed with MIGEC, and single-read molecular identifier groups were discarded before consensus assembly and CDR3 extraction. Clonotype tables were post-analysed with VDJtools, normalizing diversity by down-sampling all datasets to the smallest sample size. In repertoire overlap clustering, CDR3 amino acid sequences, but not nucleotide sequences, were matched to correct batch-related cross-sample contamination. TCRdb handled the public reads itself, with Q25 trimming in fastp and clone calling in MiXCR, and kept productive beta chains. Each entry is one CDR3 protein sequence, shown with its most common DNA and genes. TCRdb's processing, not the study's, gives the V and J calls here. Within this sample are some 190,000 distinct CDR3 sequences, with approximately 29% of them counted one time only. Jointly, the top ten make up approximately 3.6% of the sample.

The rearranged segments are TRBV20-1 and TRBJ1-1; the D gene is unclear. Specimen: blood. The sequence was obtained from a girl younger than 18 with multiple sclerosis. CDR3 region: CSASPQMNTEAFF. The bases read TGCAGTGCTAGTCCACAGATGAACACTGAAGCTTTCTTT.